This T cell receptor (beta chain) was obtained from a study of PD-1 blockade in classical Hodgkin lymphoma (dated by TCRdb to the early 2020s). With respect to the entire study: Nivolumab dosing was 3 mg/kg intravenously every 2 weeks, continuing until either disease progression or unacceptable toxicity. The study used CyTOF and TCR beta sequencing to define a peripheral blood immune signature of response to PD-1 blockade in classical Hodgkin lymphoma. Beyond this particular receptor, the publication reports: Diversity was lower in patients who began nivolumab less than 1 year after ASCT, so these patients were left out of later analyses to avoid confounding by immune reconstitution. Baseline TCR diversity was reported as lower in newly diagnosed patients than in healthy donors, and lower still in relapsed/refractory patients. CD4+ but not CD8+ TCR diversity rose significantly by C4D1 (p=0.0027 vs p=0.16), most apparent in complete responders (p=0.02). The study was restricted to a single clinical trial cohort, and the causes of repertoire differences, possibly disease activity or prior therapy, were left undefined. Baseline diversity similar to that of newly diagnosed patients was observed in trial patients achieving complete response, whereas significantly lower diversity was observed in partial responders and progressors.

The time point label corresponds to: cycle 4 day 1 (C4D1), after around six weeks of nivolumab. All trial patients had relapsed after autologous stem cell transplantation, with cohorts A, B and C differing in prior brentuximab vedotin exposure. The trial cohort comprised some 60 patients with relapsed/refractory classical Hodgkin lymphoma whose best overall responses were complete response, partial response or progressive disease. Trial patients were treated with single-agent nivolumab in the multi-cohort phase II CheckMate 205 trial. An independent review committee assessed best overall response by applying the 2007 International Working Group response criteria. Trial PBMCs were collected immediately before nivolumab initiation (C1D1) and during therapy at cycle 2 day 1 and cycle 4 day 1. Peripheral blood was collected in 8 mL Vacutainer Cell Preparation Tubes, from which PBMCs were isolated by centrifugation and then cryopreserved.

Genomic DNA was isolated using the Qiagen DNeasy kit from unsorted PBMCs as well as from negatively selected CD4+ and CD8+ fractions. Using primers that anneal to V and J segments, immunoSEQ multiplex PCR amplified the TCR beta CDR3 regions. A synthetic immune receptor repertoire was used to minimize amplification bias, and any remaining bias was removed computationally after sequencing. As for the original processing: Repertoire diversity was quantified as the Shannon entropy index using custom Python scripts. Unsorted, CD4+ and CD8+ repertoires were examined separately, except in combined analyses, for which CD4+ and CD8+ sequences were merged in silico. A clone counted as expanded when the clone's frequency after treatment rose at least 2-fold relative to C1D1, and clones undetected at baseline were given a pseudocount of 0.5. Singleton clones were defined as clones with 0 or 1 copy at C1D1, and non-singleton clones were defined as clones with 2 or more copies. Clones expanded in unsorted samples were annotated as CD4+, CD8+ or unknown by matching protein sequences in sorted samples from the same patient. Wilcoxon tests on paired samples were used to test changes in diversity from C1D1 to C4D1. The source is immuneACCESS, and TCRdb retained only in-frame sequences with V and J called. Part of the clones is not carried over; for the studies checked, unresolved V genes explain less than half of this, and the remainder is unexplained. V and J calls and clone size are given by that table; D and trimming were obtained from the DNA. The sample yields more than 95,000 clones; roughly 89% were counted once. Of the sample, around 17% is held by the ten largest clones.

CDR3 length: 13 amino acids, cysteine to phenylalanine. The entry retains the CDR3 DNA only, 39 bases that are in frame from base 1. Trimming costs V 1 base and J 4 bases, and their ends lie 4 bases apart. Looking up the germline V gene yields CDR1 ENHRY and CDR2 SYGVKD. This clone was counted a single time. Its antigen is not yet known. The sample holds no much larger clone one base away, and base qualities are not on file. This sequence originates from a human donor with classical Hodgkin lymphoma. The V and J genes are TRBV10-3 and TRBJ2-2, with the D gene not clear enough to name. The sequenced sample was peripheral blood mononuclear cells (PBMCs), obtained before the fourth cycle of nivolumab. The CDR3 amino acid sequence is: CAISELVTGELFF. The base sequence is TGTGCCATCAGTGAGTTAGTCACCGGGGAGCTGTTTTTT.